This T cell receptor (beta chain) originates from a study of T cell repertoires in cytomegalovirus infection. General observations from the study: The ex vivo response showed dominance by HLA-C-restricted CMV-specific TCR beta clonotypes.

This clonotype was seen only a few times. What it binds is unknown. V lost 5 bases to trimming and J lost 4 bases, with 20 bases between them. The V gene's germline CDR1 is MGHRA and CDR2 YSYEKL. The CDR3 contains 17 residues. One entry per CDR3 protein results from TCRdb running MiXCR on the reads. The table has approximately 1,000,000 distinct CDR3 sequences, around a third seen once. The receptor was derived from a human donor in good health (CMV status not recorded). Some clones in this sample may be carry-over from other donors' samples. The sample in question was cultured CD8+ T cells from PBMCs, obtained from culture after CMV antigen stimulation. The chain couples TRBV4-1 to TRBJ2-2; the D call may be TRBD1 or TRBD2 (6 bases each). The CDR3 DNA follows: TGCGCCAGCAGCACCAAGGGTCCAGGGGAGGCCACCGGGGAGCTGTTTTTT. It yields the protein CASSTKGPGEATGELFF.